The 12 T cell receptor beta chains listed next were all sequenced from one sample in a study of cytomegalovirus exposure and HLA in healthy donors. The data were produced by immunoSEQ multiplex PCR, yet TCRdb's version contains in-frame clones alone and is incomplete. The sample lists over 110,000 clones, around nine tenths occurring once. The sequencing input was PBMCs. The receptors here all came from a man aged 18 to 29 in good health and CMV-seropositive.

A remark on this clone: Relative to the germline gene, one junction end is altered; a read error may explain this. The chain couples TRBV6-1 to TRBJ2-2; 7 nucleotides align to TRBD2. This CDR3 comprises 15 residues. Per the germline V gene, CDR1 is MNHNS and CDR2 is SASEGT. CDR3 bases: TGTGCCAGCAGTGAAGAGAGCGGGAACGCCGGGGAGCTGTTTTTT. Translation gives CASSEESGNAGELFF.

This clone was recorded a few times. Different DNA sequences within this sample yield the same CDR3. The V gene is TRBV6-5, the J gene TRBJ1-2, with D perhaps matching TRBD1 (6 bases). CDR3 length: 14 amino acids. Trimming removed 2 bases from V and 2 bases from J, with 9 bases in between. The germline V gene encodes CDR1 MNHEY and CDR2 SVGAGI. In DNA, the CDR3 is TGTGCCAGCAGTTACGACAGGAGAAACTATGGCTACACCTTC. Protein sequence: CASSYDRRNYGYTF.

The chain links TRBV19 to TRBJ2-7; D is perhaps TRBD1 (5 bases). CDR1 and CDR2 from the germline V gene are LNHDA and SQIVND (reference sequence). This CDR3 comprises 15 residues. With 6 bases removed from V and 2 bases from J, the gap between germline ends came to 17 bases. In DNA form, the CDR3 reads TGTGCCAGTAGCCCCATGACAGCGATTACCTACGAGCAGTACTTC. The encoded protein is CASSPMTAITYEQYF.

The genes are TRBV5-1 and TRBJ2-3, with TRBD2 matching over 14 bases. The trim removed 2 bases at V and 1 base at J, leaving 6 bases unmatched. The CDR3 extends over 18 amino acids. The germline V gene encodes CDR1 SGHRS and CDR2 YFSETQ. The CDR3 is CASSLGLAGGTGTDTQYF. The CDR3 DNA reads TGCGCCAGCAGCTTAGGACTAGCGGGGGGAACGGGCACAGATACGCAGTATTTT.

The gene calls are TRBV4-1 and TRBJ2-7; maybe TRBD2 (6 bases). V lost 4 bases and J 2 bases, leaving 12 bases between the germline ends. The CDR3 has 14 residues. CDR1 is MGHRA, CDR2 YSYEKL, per germline. DNA for the CDR3: TGCGCCAGCAGCCGGGGACTTCTAACCTACGAGCAGTACTTC. This sequence encodes CASSRGLLTYEQYF.

The chain links TRBV28 to TRBJ2-3; 12 nucleotides agree with TRBD2. Germline CDR1 reads MDHEN; CDR2 reads SYDVKM. The CDR3 is made up of 16 amino acids. With V trimmed by 10 bases and J by 0 bases, 8 bases remained unmatched. CDR3 amino acids: CATGTSGFSSTDTQYF. The CDR3 nucleotides read TGTGCCACCGGGACTAGCGGGTTTTCTAGCACAGATACGCAGTATTTT.

CDR3: CASSLERLPGTEAFF. CDR3 bases: TGTGCCAGCAGCTTGGAGAGACTACCGGGCACTGAAGCTTTCTTT. The J gene is TRBJ1-1, the V gene TRBV5-8, with D unclear. The V gene lost 0 bases and the J gene lost 4 bases, with 13 bases spanning the gap. The CDR3 has 15 amino acids. From germline, CDR1 is SGHTS and CDR2 YDEGEE.

The chain carries TRBV28 and TRBJ1-2, with TRBD1 identical over 8 bases. The CDR3 is 16 residues long. CDR1 is MDHEN, CDR2 SYDVKM, per germline. Unmatched junction bases numbered 10, after V lost 5 bases and J lost 2 bases. Written as DNA, the CDR3 is TGTGCCAGCAGTACACCTGAGACAGGGGAGAACTATGGCTACACCTTC. It is translated as CASSTPETGENYGYTF.

V gene TRBV7-6 combines with J gene TRBJ2-3; D is unresolved. The CDR3 runs 13 residues. The germline V gene encodes CDR1 SGHVS and CDR2 FNYEAQ. V was clipped by 4 bases and J by 2 bases, with 7 bases between them. CDR3 region: CASSSEPTDTQYF. DNA of the CDR3: TGTGCCAGCAGCTCCGAGCCCACAGATACGCAGTATTTT.

The chain is built from TRBV4-2 and TRBJ1-2; D possibly corresponds to TRBD1 (5 bases). Germline V CDR1 and CDR2: LGHNA, YNFKEQ. The V end was cut by 3 bases, the J end by 10 bases, with 12 bases between. The CDR3 length is 12 residues. The CDR3 DNA reads TGTGCCAGCAGCCACCCGACAGATGACTACACCTTC. Translating it yields CASSHPTDDYTF.

As DNA, the CDR3 is TGTGCCAGCAGTTTCGGGACAGCCCTCTACGAGCAGTACTTC. Translated: CASSFGTALYEQYF. The chain employs TRBV2 and TRBJ2-7; 7 bases align to TRBD1. The CDR3 is 14 residues long. V was clipped by 5 bases and J by 3 bases; unmatched bases: 7. Germline loops: CDR1 SNHLY, CDR2 FYNNEI.

In regard to this clone: The germline gene is not matched at one end of the junction; a read error may be the cause. As DNA, the CDR3 is TGTGCTAGCAGCTTACCTGGGGGGAGGAGCGTCGGGGAGCTGTTTTTT. It specifies CASSLPGGRSVGELFF. The V gene is TRBV7-7, the J gene TRBJ2-2, with D maybe TRBD2 (6 bases). Germline assignment: CDR1 SSHAT and CDR2 FNYEAQ (reference sequence). The CDR3 is 16 residues long.